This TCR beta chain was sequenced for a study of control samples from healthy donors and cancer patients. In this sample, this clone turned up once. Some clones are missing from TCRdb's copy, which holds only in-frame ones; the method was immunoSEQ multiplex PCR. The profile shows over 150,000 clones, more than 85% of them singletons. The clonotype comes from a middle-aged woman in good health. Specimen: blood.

The CDR3 protein is CASRWSADTQYF. The CDR3 region has the DNA TGTGCCAGCAGGTGGAGCGCAGATACGCAGTATTTT. This chain joins TRBV7-9 and TRBJ2-3; D remains unclear. The CDR3 runs 12 residues. V gave up 6 bases and J gave up 4 bases, with 8 bases separating them. Per the germline V gene, CDR1 is SEHNR and CDR2 is FQNEAQ (reference sequence). Using reference TRBV7-9 and TRBJ2-3 for the parts outside the CDR3, the full variable domain is DTGVSQNPRHKITKRGQNVTFRCDPISEHNRLYWYRQTLGQGPEFLTYFQNEAQLEKSRLLSDRFSAERPKGSFSTLEIQRTEQGDSAMYLCASRWSADTQYFGPGTRLTVL.